What follows is one T cell receptor beta chain and its context. PCR employed 60 Vbeta and 13 Jbeta primers. Authors' methods: Approximately 86 million unique TCR beta chains, roughly 10 million shared, were counted in a later analysis. Repertoires were generated with immunoSEQ multiplex PCR, while TCRdb's copy carries only in-frame clones and drops some. Clonal size and the V and J genes are those of that table, whereas D and trimming came from the DNA. The sample has 150,000 to 200,000 clones; about three quarters are singletons. The record originates from a study of cytomegalovirus exposure and HLA in healthy donors. Trimming left V 1 base short and J 0 bases short, with 10 bases between. CDR3 size: 16 residues. Germline V lookup: CDR1 MGHDK, CDR2 SYGVNS.

The chain links TRBV25-1 to TRBJ1-3, with a weak D call TRBD1 (6 bases). Material for sequencing was PBMCs. This receptor was identified in a woman between 40 and 55 years old in good health and CMV-seropositive. CDR3 DNA: TGTGCCAGCAGTGAATCCAGGGGTAGCTCTGGAAACACCATATATTTT. Amino acid sequence: CASSESRGSSGNTIYF.